These 13 T cell receptor beta chains came from one sample sequenced in a study of shared clonotypes between healthy human individuals. Only in-frame clones appear in the TCRdb table, and some are missing; sequencing was by immunoSEQ multiplex PCR. Of about 770,000 clones in the sample, around 70% were seen once. The sequenced material came from memory CD4+ T cells sorted from blood. Sample subset: CD45RA-negative fraction. These receptors were collected from a woman under 40 in good health.

This chain links TRBV6-1 with TRBJ2-5; no firm D call. Germline V gene lookup returns CDR1 MNHNS and CDR2 SASEGT. The V end was cut by 1 base, the J end by 5 bases, with 2 bases between. CDR3 length equals 11 residues. The CDR3 nucleotides read TGTGCCAGCAGTGAAGGGGAGACCCAGTACTTC. It codes for CASSEGETQYF.

This clone has more than one count but fewer than ten. The same CDR3 arises from other DNA sequences in this sample as well. The CDR3 region is CASSLGQNYEQYF. The CDR3 bases are TGTGCCAGCAGCTTAGGTCAGAATTACGAGCAGTACTTC. The V gene is TRBV11-3, the J gene TRBJ2-7; D not resolved. Deletions cut 1 base from V and 4 bases from J, with 8 bases between. CDR1 and CDR2 (germline): SGHNT, YENEEA. The CDR3 length is 13 residues.

This chain links TRBV30 with TRBJ2-3, with D unclear. The CDR3 sequence is 14 residues long. Germline-derived CDR1 and CDR2 are GTSNPN and SVGIG (reference sequence). Trimming stripped 3 bases from V and 4 bases from J, with 14 bases between. This CDR3 reads CAWRHPGRSDTQYF. Written as DNA, the CDR3 is TGTGCCTGGAGACATCCAGGACGCTCAGATACGCAGTATTTT.

This clone showed up just a few times. The chain employs TRBV6-6 and TRBJ2-7, with no clear D. V dropped 6 bases and J dropped 0 bases, with 12 bases sitting between them. Germline V gene sequence: CDR1 MNHNY, CDR2 SVGAGI (reference sequence). The length of the CDR3 is 14 residues. CDR3 sequence reads: CASSPQHLSYEQYF. CDR3 DNA: TGTGCCAGCAGCCCCCAACACCTCTCCTACGAGCAGTACTTC.

A word on this clone: A read error likely explains this, since a far larger clone differs by one base. V gene TRBV5-1 combines with J gene TRBJ1-4; possible D gene TRBD1, 5 bases. CDR3 size: 15 residues. Germline values: CDR1 SGHRS, CDR2 YFSETQ. Trimming shortened V by 6 bases and J by 3 bases, and 15 bases separated the two germline ends. Here the CDR3 DNA reads TGCGCCAGCAACGCCGGGGTGGGACCTAATGAAAAACTGTTTTTT. Protein product: CASNAGVGPNEKLFF.

The chain has TRBV6-6 and TRBJ2-7; a possible D gene is TRBD1 (6 bases). This CDR3 contains 16 residues. From germline, CDR1 is MNHNY and CDR2 SVGAGI (reference sequence). Trimming shortened V by 4 bases and J by 4 bases, and 20 bases separated the two germline ends. The CDR3 spells CASSLGAGARGYEQYF. As DNA, the CDR3 is TGTGCCAGCAGTTTGGGGGCAGGGGCCAGAGGATACGAGCAGTACTTC.

This clone has a handful of counts. The chain carries TRBV7-7 and TRBJ1-5; no firm D call. Per germline, CDR1 SSHAT and CDR2 FNYEAQ (reference sequence). The germline V and J ends were trimmed by 1 base and 12 bases, with 16 bases remaining between them. CDR3 size: 14 residues. Here the CDR3 reads CASSLVGPPRSQHF. Here the CDR3 DNA reads TGTGCCAGCAGCTTAGTAGGGCCTCCCCGTAGCCAGCATTTT.

This sequence joins TRBV6-1 and TRBJ2-7; 10 bases agree with TRBD1. V shed 6 bases, J shed 3 bases, and the junction held 8 bases outside the gene matches. Per the germline V gene, CDR1 is MNHNS and CDR2 is SASEGT. CDR3 length: 15 residues. The CDR3 here is CASSPRTGGIYEQYF. The CDR3 region has the DNA TGTGCCAGCAGCCCTAGGACAGGGGGGATCTACGAGCAGTACTTC.

The genes are TRBV7-9 and TRBJ1-4; D is ambiguous. The V end was cut by 2 bases, the J end by 0 bases, with 7 bases between. The CDR3 extends over 15 amino acids. Germline lookup yields CDR1 SEHNR and CDR2 FQNEAQ (reference sequence). The CDR3: CASSLSLATNEKLFF. The CDR3, as DNA: TGTGCCAGCAGCTTATCGCTTGCAACTAATGAAAAACTGTTTTTT.

This chain connects TRBV28 to TRBJ1-4, with a possible D match to TRBD1 (5 bases). V lost 3 bases, J lost 11 bases, and 10 bases lay in between. Germline V CDR1 and CDR2: MDHEN, SYDVKM. The CDR3 is 12 amino acids. The CDR3 DNA follows: TGTGCCAGCAGTTTTGAGGAGGGGAAACTGTTTTTT. This translates into CASSFEEGKLFF.

The chain couples TRBV10-3 to TRBJ1-2; a weak D match, TRBD1 (6 bases). Trimming took 4 bases from V and 4 from J, leaving 10 bases between them. There are 13 residues in the CDR3. The germline CDR1 and CDR2 sequences are ENHRY and SYGVKD. CDR3 DNA: TGTGCCATCAGTGGCGGGACACTCTATGGCTACACCTTC. Translating gives CAISGGTLYGYTF.

The CDR3 nucleotides read TGTGCCATCAGTGAACTCCCCCCTAGCGGGAGCGCCGGGGAGCTGTTTTTT. Its protein is CAISELPPSGSAGELFF. This chain links TRBV10-3 with TRBJ2-2; 10 bases map to TRBD2. V lost 3 bases and J lost 6; bases outside the gene matches: 10. Germline assignment: CDR1 ENHRY and CDR2 SYGVKD. The CDR3 totals 17 residues.

J is TRBJ1-5 and V is TRBV6-1; unclear D gene. V was pared by 10 bases and J by 3 bases, with 16 bases between. From germline, CDR1 is MNHNS and CDR2 SASEGT. The CDR3 contains 14 residues. The CDR3 nucleotides read TGTGCCACTAGTGCAAGGGAGATCAATCAGCCCCAGCATTTT. Protein sequence: CATSAREINQPQHF.